The 3 T cell receptor beta chains below all came from one sample that was sequenced in a study of T cell clonality in common variable immunodeficiency (dated by TCRdb to between 2015 and 2016). Overall study outcomes, separate from this receptor: Reportedly, TCRbeta sequences from CVID had fewer deletions and N-nucleotide insertions, and highly modified clones with 13 or more V deletions were absent from CVID.

These receptors have no known antigen. Library prep was done by the immunoSEQ multiplex PCR assay. In its TCRdb copy, this immuneACCESS table keeps in-frame sequences only and misses some clones. Where compared with another copy, unresolved V genes explain less than half of these, and the others have no known cause. This sample shows around 40,000 clones, and none of them turns up only once. The biggest ten clones account for about 6.3% of the sample. The sequencing input was peripheral blood mononuclear cells. Receptor source: a human donor with common variable immunodeficiency.

This clone was recorded many times. Read sequence stops 3 residues before the CDR3 end, and the germline J gene provides the missing end. This chain joins TRBV11-3 and TRBJ2-3; 8 bases line up with TRBD2. The CDR3 totals 15 residues. The junction had 4 bases not matched to a gene; V was cut back by 3 bases and J by 2 bases. In germline, CDR1 is SGHNT, CDR2 YENEEA. CDR3 DNA (partial): TGTGCCAGCAGCTTTGGACTAGCCCACACAGATACG. This translates into CASSFGLAHTDT. The whole CDR3 protein reads CASSFGLAHTDTQYF.

Ten or more counts support this clone. The DNA ends 3 residues before the CDR3 does, and the rest of the CDR3 is filled in from the germline J gene. J is TRBJ1-3 and V is TRBV30; D is uncertain. From germline, CDR1 is GTSNPN and CDR2 SVGIG (reference sequence). This CDR3 comprises 12 residues. The germline V and J ends were trimmed by 5 bases and 0 bases, with 5 bases remaining between them. CDR3 sequence reads: CAWSGSGNTIYF. The sequenced CDR3 bases are TGTGCCTGGTCGGGCTCTGGAAACACC.

This clone was detected a few times. The CDR3 goes on 3 residues after the read ends, and that part is filled in from the germline J gene. The chain joins TRBV18 to TRBJ2-3, with 7 bases matching TRBD2. The CDR3 loop spans 15 amino acids. The germline gives CDR1 KGHSH, CDR2 LQKENI. Trimming at V came to 0 bases and at J to 4 bases, leaving 4 bases not matched to a gene. Incomplete CDR3 DNA: TGTGCCAGCTCACCACCCAGCGGGGCCCCAGATACG. Amino acids: CASSPPSGAPDT. The full-length CDR3 reads as CASSPPSGAPDTQYF.